One and the same sample provided the 7 T cell receptor beta chains below, sequenced in a study of Graves' ophthalmopathy and Graves' hyperthyroidism. Beta-chain TCR CDR3 regions were amplified from RNA transcripts. RT-PCR in the first round used HTBI primers; a second-round multiplex PCR followed. Each CDR3 protein is one row after TCRdb ran MiXCR on the multiplex PCR reads. The sample yields 450,000 to 600,000 distinct CDR3 sequences, approximately 35% seen once. Sample: peripheral blood or thyroid tissue (not recorded which). All receptors derive from an adult man with Graves' hyperthyroidism.

V and J are TRBV6-6 and TRBJ2-7, with D unclear. CDR3 length: 18 amino acids. V shed 0 bases and J shed 0 bases, with 18 bases lying between them. The V gene's germline CDR1 is MNHNY and CDR2 SVGAGI (reference sequence). CDR3 in DNA: TGTGCCAGCAGTTACTCTCACCCCTCGCTTACACCCTCCTACGAGCAGTACTTC. This sequence encodes CASSYSHPSLTPSYEQYF.

Remarks on this clonotype: An end of the junction differs from the germline gene, which may be a read error. The genes are TRBV7-9 and TRBJ1-6; D gene ambiguous. This CDR3 comprises 15 residues. Germline CDR1 is SEHNR and CDR2 is FQNEAQ (reference sequence). The CDR3 region has the DNA TGCGCCAGCAGCCATCCGGACTCAAGGAATTCACCCCTCCACTTT. Its protein product is CASSHPDSRNSPLHF.

This clonotype was detected many times. The rearrangement links TRBV20-1 to TRBJ1-2; D remains ambiguous. Germline lookup yields CDR1 DFQATT and CDR2 SNEGSKA (reference sequence). V lost 6 bases and J lost 1, with 9 bases in between. This CDR3 comprises 12 residues. CDR3 DNA sequence: TGCAGTGCCCACCTACTTAACTATGGCTACACCTTC. This translates into CSAHLLNYGYTF.

This clonotype was counted at least ten times. V gene TRBV9 combines with J gene TRBJ1-4; perhaps TRBD1 as D (5 bases). The CDR3 runs to 13 residues. Deletions cut 7 bases from V and 4 bases from J, with 11 bases between. The germline gives CDR1 SGDLS, CDR2 YYNGEE. The DNA of the CDR3 is TGTGCCAGCGCGGAGGGGATTAATGAAAAACTGTTTTTT. Translation: CASAEGINEKLFF.

The rearrangement uses TRBV10-3 and TRBJ1-5, with a weak D call TRBD1 (5 bases). This CDR3 is 14 amino acids long. V lost 3 bases and J 8 bases, leaving 14 bases between the germline ends. Germline V CDR1 and CDR2: ENHRY, SYGVKD. The CDR3 protein is CAISDGGTREPQHF. CDR3 nucleotides: TGTGCCATCAGTGACGGCGGGACTAGGGAGCCCCAGCATTTT.

This chain uses TRBV7-3 with TRBJ1-2; 10 bases map to TRBD1. Germline assignment: CDR1 SGHTA and CDR2 FQGTGA. The CDR3 extends over 17 amino acids. V was clipped by 5 bases and J by 4 bases; unmatched bases: 13. The CDR3 DNA follows: TGTGCCAGCAGCACTAGCGGTGACAGGGGGCGGGTCTATGGCTACACCTTC. The encoded protein is CASSTSGDRGRVYGYTF. The complete variable domain, with remaining parts taken from reference TRBV7-3 and TRBJ1-2, reads GAGVSQTPSNKVTEKGKYVELRCDPISGHTALYWYRQSLGQGPEFLIYFQGTGAADDSGLPNDRFFAVRPEGSVSTLKIQRTERGDSAVYLCASSTSGDRGRVYGYTFGSGTRLTVV.

The table lists this clonotype with many counts. The gene calls are TRBV10-3 and TRBJ1-5, with D possibly TRBD1 on 5 matching bases. Germline V CDR1 and CDR2: ENHRY, SYGVKD. V was trimmed by 8 bases and J by 2 bases, leaving 13 bases between them. The CDR3 loop spans 14 amino acids. Written as DNA, the CDR3 is TGTGCCATCCAGGGCCCCCATCGCAATCAGCCCCAGCATTTT. Translating gives CAIQGPHRNQPQHF.